The subject of this entry is one T cell receptor beta chain. The antigen is not known. The sample originates from a study of hypomethylating agent response in myelodysplastic syndrome. In the study overall: Six or seven patients responded with complete response or hematologic improvement; four or five did not.

The analysis used unsorted bulk bone marrow, not T-cell subsets. Germline CDR1 and CDR2: MNHNS and SASEGT. This CDR3 has 11 amino acids. Deletions cut 7 bases from V and 5 bases from J, with 5 bases between. Here immunoSEQ multiplex PCR was the method, and the copy in TCRdb shows in-frame clones only, minus some. In the table there are several thousand clones, approximately 80% of which are singletons. Study results and caveats: Novel MDS antigen recognition by shared GLIPH2 clusters is possible but unvalidated. Non-responders showed more contracted clonotypes post-treatment, while responders showed more novel ones.

This receptor was identified in a human donor with myelodysplastic syndrome. V gene TRBV6-1 combines with J gene TRBJ1-4; D gene ambiguous. Sequencing used bone marrow, obtained before or after starting hypomethylating agent treatment for myelodysplastic syndrome (not recorded which). The CDR3 loop is CASTLNEKLFF. DNA for the CDR3: TGTGCCAGCACCTTAAATGAAAAACTGTTTTTT.